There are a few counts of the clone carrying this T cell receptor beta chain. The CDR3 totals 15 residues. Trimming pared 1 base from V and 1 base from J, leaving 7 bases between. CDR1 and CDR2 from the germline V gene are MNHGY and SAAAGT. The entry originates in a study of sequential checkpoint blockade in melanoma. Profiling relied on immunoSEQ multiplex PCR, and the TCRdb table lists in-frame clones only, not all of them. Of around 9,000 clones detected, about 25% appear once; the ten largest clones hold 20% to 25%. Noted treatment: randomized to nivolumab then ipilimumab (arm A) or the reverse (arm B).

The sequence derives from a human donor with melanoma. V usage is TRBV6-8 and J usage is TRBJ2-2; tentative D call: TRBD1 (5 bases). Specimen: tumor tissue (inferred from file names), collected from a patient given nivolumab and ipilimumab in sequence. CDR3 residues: CASSYLQENTGELFF. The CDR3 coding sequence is TGTGCCAGCAGTTACTTACAGGAGAACACCGGGGAGCTGTTTTTT.